These 13 T cell receptor beta chains were sequenced from one sample in a study of neurological immune-mediated disorders. TCRdb passed the 5' RACE reads through MiXCR, listing each CDR3 protein once. The sample shows 50,000 or so distinct CDR3 sequences, about 23% of them seen only once. The sample taken for sequencing was PBMCs. The receptors shown here come from a woman between 70 and 85 years old in good health.

The rearrangement joins TRBV18 to TRBJ1-1, with D perhaps TRBD1 (6 bases). The V gene's germline CDR1 is KGHSH and CDR2 LQKENI. This CDR3 is built from 15 residues. The V end was cut by 3 bases, the J end by 1 base, with 12 bases between. CDR3 in amino acids: CASSPDRTRNTEAFF. DNA of the CDR3: TGTGCCAGCTCACCCGACAGGACCCGGAACACTGAAGCTTTCTTT.

Worth noting for this clonotype: This sequence may be a read error, since a much larger clone differs from it by one base. The gene calls are TRBV9 and TRBJ2-2; 12 bases agree with TRBD2. The germline CDR1 and CDR2 sequences are SGDLS and YYNGEE. V dropped 0 bases and J dropped 6; count of bases not matched to a gene: 0. This CDR3 has 15 amino acids. This CDR3 is CASSVGLAGAGELFF. The DNA for the CDR3 is TGTGCCAGCAGCGTAGGACTAGCGGGAGCCGGGGAGCTGTTTTTT.

The chain has TRBV6-6 and TRBJ1-5; D ambiguous. CDR3 length equals 12 residues. V gave up 7 bases and J gave up 2 bases, with 6 bases separating them. Germline loops: CDR1 MNHNY, CDR2 SVGAGI (reference sequence). DNA of the CDR3: TGTGCCAGCAAGGGAGGCAATCAGCCCCAGCATTTT. Its protein is CASKGGNQPQHF.

The chain links TRBV27 to TRBJ2-1; perhaps TRBD2 as D (6 bases). Looked up from germline, CDR1 is MNHEY and CDR2 is SMNVEV (reference sequence). The CDR3 extends over 16 amino acids. V lost 2 bases, J lost 4 bases, and 15 bases lay in between. The CDR3 DNA reads as TGTGCCAGCAGTTTAGCCCCCTTCGGAGGGTACAATGAGCAGTTCTTC. It encodes CASSLAPFGGYNEQFF.

The rearrangement links TRBV4-2 to TRBJ2-3, with 10 nucleotides matching TRBD2. The V and J ends lost 0 bases and 0 bases, in that order; junction bases with no gene match: 0. The CDR3 extends over 16 amino acids. Looked up from germline, CDR1 is LGHNA and CDR2 is YNFKEQ. The CDR3 DNA is TGTGCCAGCAGCCAAGAACTAGCGGGGAGCACAGATACGCAGTATTTT. Translating gives CASSQELAGSTDTQYF.

At least ten counts were recorded for this clonotype. V is TRBV6-6 and J is TRBJ2-7; TRBD2 matches at 14 bases. The V and J ends lost 6 bases and 0 bases, in that order; junction bases with no gene match: 1. CDR3 length: 15 amino acids. CDR1 is MNHNY and CDR2 is SVGAGI in the germline V gene (reference sequence). CDR3 nucleotide sequence: TGTGCCAGCAGAGGGACTAGCGGGAGCTCCTACGAGCAGTACTTC. As protein: CASRGTSGSSYEQYF.

This clonotype was seen at least ten times. The chain combines TRBV6-2 or TRBV6-3 with TRBJ2-6, with no clear D. The CDR3 has 14 amino acids. Germline V gene data show CDR1 as MNHEY and CDR2 as SVGEGT. The V end was cut by 3 bases, the J end by 2 bases, with 5 bases between. CDR3 loop: CASSYLTGANVLTF. CDR3 bases: TGTGCCAGCAGTTATTTAACTGGGGCCAACGTCCTGACTTTC.

The DNA of the CDR3 is TGTGCCAGCAGCGCGCATGGGGTTGAACCCCAGCATTTT. This gives the protein CASSAHGVEPQHF. The chain uses TRBV12-3 or TRBV12-4 and TRBJ1-5; D gene unclear. V gave up 6 bases and J gave up 10 bases, with 16 bases separating them. The CDR3 runs 13 residues.

The chain's CDR3 is CASSFLSGVYNEQFF. In DNA, the CDR3 is TGTGCCAGCAGTTTTCTCAGCGGGGTCTACAATGAGCAGTTCTTC. This chain joins TRBV12-3 or TRBV12-4 and TRBJ2-1; 7 nucleotides align to TRBD2. Losses at the gene ends were 3 bases for V and 3 bases for J; bases not matched to a gene: 5. This CDR3 is 15 amino acids long.

This clonotype was counted at least ten times. The gene calls are TRBV9 and TRBJ2-1, with D tentatively TRBD2 (6 bases). Trimming removed 3 bases at V and 7 bases at J, with 14 bases between. The CDR3 sequence is 14 residues long. Looked up from germline, CDR1 is SGDLS and CDR2 is YYNGEE. In DNA, the CDR3 is TGTGCCAGCAGCGCAGTTACTAGCAAGAATGAGCAGTTCTTC. This translates into CASSAVTSKNEQFF.

There are many counts of this clonotype. The chain carries TRBV20-1 and TRBJ2-3; 9 bases are a match to TRBD2. Germline CDR1 reads DFQATT; CDR2 reads SNEGSKA (reference sequence). The J segment lost 8 bases and the V segment lost 0 bases, leaving 6 bases of the junction unmatched. The CDR3 loop spans 14 amino acids. The CDR3 loop reads CSARDLAGLGTQYF. The CDR3 region has the DNA TGCAGTGCTAGAGATCTAGCGGGACTGGGTACGCAGTATTTT.

The table lists this clonotype with a few counts. The V call is TRBV28, the J call TRBJ2-7; 7 bases map to TRBD1. V shed 6 bases, J shed 0 bases, and the junction held 8 bases outside the gene matches. The CDR3 has 15 amino acids. Germline CDR1 and CDR2: MDHEN and SYDVKM. CDR3 in amino acids: CASRLDRASSYEQYF. DNA of the CDR3: TGTGCCAGCAGACTCGACAGGGCGAGCTCCTACGAGCAGTACTTC.

In its sample, this clonotype was seen many times. The chain combines TRBV12-3 or TRBV12-4 with TRBJ2-1, with D possibly TRBD2 on 6 matching bases. The CDR3 extends over 17 amino acids. Deletions cut 5 bases from V and 6 bases from J, with 23 bases between. CDR3 loop: CASSGITGKWGLNEQFF. CDR3 nucleotides: TGTGCCAGCAGTGGAATTACAGGAAAATGGGGACTCAATGAGCAGTTCTTC.